This T cell receptor beta chain derives from a study of cytomegalovirus exposure and HLA in healthy donors. Libraries were prepared by immunoSEQ multiplex PCR; TCRdb keeps only in-frame clonotypes and omits some of them. The sample records 200,000 or so clones, 84% being singletons. Comment on this clone: Antigen: not known.

General study results and limits: Most TCR sequences showed up rarely, but some public TCRs showed up in many donors. Three chains linked to CMV were shown in vitro to be specific for CMV antigens. It was found in a later analysis that first-cohort TCR clusters tended to co-occur in the approximately 130 validation repertoires. Overall, approximately 150 TCR beta chains were annotated as cytomegalovirus-associated.

This receptor was taken from a man aged 18 to 29 in good health and CMV-seropositive. The sequenced sample consisted of PBMCs.

The CDR3, as DNA: TGTGCCAGCAGTTGGACTAGCGGTAGCTCCTACAATGAGCAGTTCTTC. Translated, it gives CASSWTSGSSYNEQFF. V is TRBV27 and J is TRBJ2-1, with TRBD2 identical over 10 bases. Germline assignment: CDR1 MNHEY and CDR2 SMNVEV (reference sequence). The CDR3 consists of 16 residues. The trim removed 4 bases at V and 0 bases at J, leaving 3 bases unmatched.